Listed here are 32 T cell receptor beta chains from one sample, sequenced in a study of spatial heterogeneity in lung cancer (dated by TCRdb to the late 2010s). The sample's time point, from its label and the paper: sample taken at primary tumor resection. Without any cell sorting, TCR sequencing was performed on whole RNA extracted either from tumor and nontumor lung tissue or from cryopreserved PBMC samples. Receptor libraries were prepared by 5' RACE. The data were produced on a NextSeq 500. TCRdb's own reprocessing of the public reads used fastp at Q25 and MiXCR and kept productive beta chains. Each CDR3 protein appears once, grouped with its most common genes and DNA. The table for this sample lists 20,000 to 25,000 distinct CDR3 sequences; about 4.3% of them were counted only once. Around a third of the sample lies in the top ten. The sequencing here drew on PBMCs, taken at surgery. Receptors originate from a male donor with early-stage non-small cell lung cancer.

By share, this clonotype ranks as medium-sized. The rearrangement joins TRBV7-9 to TRBJ1-6, with unresolved D. CDR1 is SEHNR, CDR2 FQNEAQ, per germline (reference sequence). Between the trimmed V and J ends, which lost 3 bases and 5 bases, there was a span of 8 bases. CDR3 length: 14 residues. The CDR3 sequence: CASSFGRNNSPLHF. For the CDR3, the DNA is TGTGCCAGCAGCTTCGGACGGAATAATTCACCCCTCCACTTT.

The table lists this clonotype with a few counts. The chain recombines TRBV9 with TRBJ2-5; D gene ambiguous. With 0 bases removed from V and 4 bases from J, the gap between germline ends came to 13 bases. Germline CDR1 reads SGDLS; CDR2 reads YYNGEE. The CDR3 totals 15 residues. The CDR3 DNA follows: TGTGCCAGCAGCGTAGAAGGATGGGGTCGAGAGACCCAGTACTTC. The encoded protein is CASSVEGWGRETQYF.

This clonotype has ten or more counts. V gene TRBV7-9 combines with J gene TRBJ2-6; D perhaps matches TRBD1 (6 bases). V lost 4 bases to trimming and J lost 0 bases, with 22 bases between them. This CDR3 contains 20 residues. Germline CDR1 and CDR2: SEHNR and FQNEAQ (reference sequence). Written as DNA, the CDR3 is TGTGCCAGCAGCTCCAGCCCCCACAGGGATACCCTCTCTGGGGCCAACGTCCTGACTTTC. Amino acid sequence: CASSSSPHRDTLSGANVLTF.

This clonotype was recorded at least ten times. The V and J genes are TRBV7-2 and TRBJ1-1; D unresolved. V shed 3 bases and J shed 1 base, with 6 bases lying between them. The germline gives CDR1 SGHTA, CDR2 FQGNSA. The CDR3 consists of 13 residues. The CDR3 sequence: CASSLGKNTEAFF. CDR3 in DNA: TGTGCCAGCAGCTTGGGAAAGAACACTGAAGCTTTCTTT. The entire variable domain, with the rest obtained from reference TRBV7-2 and TRBJ1-1, is as follows: GAGVSQSPSNKVTEKGKDVELRCDPISGHTALYWYRQSLGQGLEFLIYFQGNSAPDKSGLPSDRFSAERTGGSVSTLTIQRTQQEDSAVYLCASSLGKNTEAFFGQGTRLTVV.

This clonotype was counted ten times or more. The chain combines TRBV20-1 with TRBJ2-7; no reliable D call. The CDR3 is made up of 11 amino acids. The germline V gene encodes CDR1 DFQATT and CDR2 SNEGSKA (reference sequence). Trimming left V 6 bases short and J 0 bases short, with 6 bases between. The CDR3 protein is CSATSSYEQYF. CDR3 DNA: TGCAGTGCAACCAGCTCCTACGAGCAGTACTTC.

This clonotype was counted at least ten times. Compared with germline, one end of the junction differs, possibly owing to a read error. The rearrangement uses TRBV7-9 and TRBJ2-1; a possible D gene is TRBD1 (6 bases). This CDR3 region has 15 residues. The germline V gene encodes CDR1 SEHNR and CDR2 FQNEAQ (reference sequence). This CDR3 is CVSSRGSSRYNEQFF. CDR3 bases: TGTGTCAGCAGCAGGGGATCCTCCCGCTACAATGAGCAGTTCTTC.

In its sample, this clonotype was seen many times. V and J are TRBV25-1 and TRBJ2-7, with TRBD1 identical over 11 bases. Looked up from germline, CDR1 is MGHDK and CDR2 is SYGVNS. Germline trimming cut 6 bases from V and 7 bases from J; bases unmatched to any gene: 5. This CDR3 comprises 13 residues. The CDR3 DNA reads as TGTGCCAGCAGAGGGACAGGGGGTCGGGAGCAGTACTTC. Translated: CASRGTGGREQYF.

Many counts were recorded for this clonotype. The chain is built from TRBV27 and TRBJ1-5; TRBD1 is a possible D gene (6 bases). CDR1 MNHEY and CDR2 SMNVEV come from the germline V gene (reference sequence). This CDR3 has 15 amino acids. V lost 8 bases, J lost 2 bases, and 16 bases lay in between. CDR3 in amino acids: CASSYAGVGNQPQHF. The CDR3 nucleotides are TGTGCCAGCTCCTATGCAGGGGTAGGCAATCAGCCCCAGCATTTT.

Only a few counts were recorded for this clonotype. The chain is built from TRBV19 and TRBJ2-1; TRBD2 matches 9 bases. Per germline, CDR1 LNHDA and CDR2 SQIVND (reference sequence). This CDR3 is built from 16 residues. V lost 5 bases, J lost 0 bases, and 5 bases stayed unmatched. CDR3 DNA: TGTGCCAGTAGTCCCCGTAGCGGGAGCTCCTACAATGAGCAGTTCTTC. Amino acids: CASSPRSGSSYNEQFF.

This clonotype occurred a few times. The chain links TRBV6-5 to TRBJ2-5; D is uncertain. The germline V gene encodes CDR1 MNHEY and CDR2 SVGAGI. CDR3 length equals 12 residues. Deletions cut 6 bases from V and 5 bases from J, with 10 bases between. CDR3 sequence (DNA): TGTGCCAGCAGCAATTGGATGGAGACCCAGTACTTC. Translated: CASSNWMETQYF.

This clonotype occurred many times. The genes are TRBV7-9 and TRBJ2-2; tentative D call: TRBD2 (5 bases). The V gene lost 6 bases and the J gene lost 2 bases, with 10 bases spanning the gap. Germline loops: CDR1 SEHNR, CDR2 FQNEAQ (reference sequence). There are 14 residues in the CDR3. DNA of the CDR3: TGTGCCAGCAGGCCGAGCGGAAACACCGGGGAGCTGTTTTTT. Protein sequence: CASRPSGNTGELFF.

This clonotype has ten or more counts. V usage is TRBV29-1 and J usage is TRBJ1-4; D is unclear. The CDR3 covers 13 residues. Looked up from germline, CDR1 is SQVTM and CDR2 is ANQGSEA. The ends were cut back, 4 bases at V and 8 bases at J, with 14 bases in the middle. As DNA, the CDR3 is TGCAGCGTTGGTTCGCGGGGTGGAGAAAAACTGTTTTTT. It translates to CSVGSRGGEKLFF.

This clonotype has at least ten counts. The gene calls are TRBV2 and TRBJ2-7; D not resolved. The CDR3 spans 12 residues. Trimming took 10 bases from V and 1 from J, leaving 11 bases between them. Germline-derived CDR1 and CDR2 are SNHLY and FYNNEI. CDR3 in DNA: TGTGCCACTGGAGCGCTTTCCTACGAGCAGTACTTC. Its protein is CATGALSYEQYF.

V and J are TRBV12-3 or TRBV12-4 and TRBJ2-5; the D gene is possibly TRBD2 (6 bases). There are 14 residues in the CDR3. Deletions cut 1 base from V and 5 bases from J, with 11 bases between. The CDR3 coding sequence is TGTGCCAGCAGTTTAGTAGCGGACTCGGAGACCCAGTACTTC. Its translation is CASSLVADSETQYF.

This clonotype was counted ten times or more. This chain uses TRBV5-1 with TRBJ2-3; 13 bases line up with TRBD2. V trimming: 0 bases; J trimming: 3 bases; junction bases outside the gene matches: 4. Germline CDR1 reads SGHRS; CDR2 reads YFSETQ. This CDR3 comprises 17 residues. CDR3 sequence reads: CASSLGLAGGRTDTQYF. The CDR3 bases are TGCGCCAGCAGCTTGGGACTAGCGGGAGGAAGGACAGATACGCAGTATTTT.

This clonotype has a count of ten or more. The chain uses TRBV18 and TRBJ1-1, with 9 bases lining up with TRBD1. Germline CDR1 reads KGHSH; CDR2 reads LQKENI. J gave up 4 bases and V 3 bases, and 12 bases lay outside the gene matches. The CDR3 extends over 17 amino acids. DNA for the CDR3: TGTGCCAGCTCACCTGGGTGGGACAGGGTCACGAGCACTGAAGCTTTCTTT. Translation gives CASSPGWDRVTSTEAFF.

This clonotype showed up many times. The CDR3 nucleotides read TGTGCCAGCAGCGTCGGGACAGGGGATGGCCAGCCCCAGCATTTT. Protein product: CASSVGTGDGQPQHF. This chain uses TRBV9 with TRBJ1-5, with 10 positions matching TRBD1. Per germline, CDR1 SGDLS and CDR2 YYNGEE. V lost 2 bases to trimming and J lost 7 bases; unmatched junction nucleotides: 6. This CDR3 region has 15 residues.

The sample holds a few counts of this clonotype. V is TRBV7-7 and J is TRBJ2-2; D may match TRBD1 or TRBD2 (5 bases each). Deletions cut 3 bases from V and 2 bases from J, with 13 bases between. The CDR3 covers 16 residues. Germline V gene sequence: CDR1 SSHAT, CDR2 FNYEAQ (reference sequence). The CDR3 spells CASSLNRDPNTGELFF. Written as DNA, the CDR3 is TGTGCCAGCAGCTTGAACCGGGACCCTAACACCGGGGAGCTGTTTTTT.

At least ten counts were recorded for this clonotype. The rearrangement joins TRBV12-3 or TRBV12-4 to TRBJ2-4; D remains ambiguous. This CDR3 has 16 residues. The V and J ends lost 2 bases and 0 bases respectively, with 11 bases between them. The CDR3 reads CASSLQAQLAKNIQYF. The CDR3 nucleotides are TGTGCCAGCAGTTTACAGGCCCAACTAGCCAAAAACATTCAGTACTTC.

The table lists this clonotype with many counts. This chain links TRBV2 with TRBJ2-7, with 8 bases fitting TRBD2. In germline, CDR1 is SNHLY, CDR2 FYNNEI. The CDR3 has 15 amino acids. With V trimmed by 3 bases and J by 6 bases, 10 bases remained unmatched. The CDR3 nucleotides read TGTGCCAGCAGTGACGGGAGGGAAGGCATCCGCGAGCAGTACTTC. Residues: CASSDGREGIREQYF.

This clonotype was recorded at least ten times. Its ends do not fully match the called genes, so a read error is possible. The chain couples TRBV7-2 to TRBJ1-1, with TRBD1 matching over 12 bases. Germline-derived CDR1 and CDR2 are SGHTA and FQGNSA. This CDR3 has 13 residues. CDR3 sequence (DNA): TGTGCCAGCAGCTTAGAACGGGACAGGGGGCAGCTCTTT. The encoded protein is CASSLERDRGQLF.

The chain couples TRBV3-1 to TRBJ2-3; 8 nucleotides align to TRBD1. Germline CDR1 reads LGHDT; CDR2 reads YNNKEL (reference sequence). The CDR3 is 17 residues long. V shed 0 bases and J 6 bases; nucleotides not matched to a gene: 11. The CDR3 is CASSQDTGGSLGDTQYF. CDR3 coding DNA: TGTGCCAGCAGCCAAGATACAGGGGGATCCTTGGGGGATACGCAGTATTTT.

The chain links TRBV7-9 to TRBJ2-2, with a weak D call TRBD2 (5 bases). Looked up from germline, CDR1 is SEHNR and CDR2 is FQNEAQ (reference sequence). Trimming left V 5 bases short and J 0 bases short, with 16 bases between. The CDR3 length is 17 residues. CDR3 bases: TGTGCCAGCAGCCACAGAGTAGCGTACGCGAACACCGGGGAGCTGTTTTTT. Its translation is CASSHRVAYANTGELFF.

In this sample, this clonotype turned up many times. The V and J genes are TRBV19 and TRBJ2-1, with 8 positions matching TRBD1. CDR1 is LNHDA, CDR2 SQIVND, per germline (reference sequence). V shed 4 bases and J 8 bases; nucleotides not matched to a gene: 10. The CDR3 consists of 15 residues. CDR3 protein: CASSNRGSLGDEQFF. CDR3 DNA sequence: TGTGCCAGTAGTAACAGGGGGAGCCTCGGCGATGAGCAGTTCTTC.

The chain uses TRBV28 and TRBJ2-7, with 13 bases identical to TRBD2. CDR1 and CDR2 (germline): MDHEN, SYDVKM. The CDR3 sequence is 15 residues long. V was clipped by 5 bases and J by 3 bases; unmatched bases: 4. This CDR3 reads CASSGTSGRVYEQYF. The CDR3 DNA follows: TGTGCCAGCAGTGGTACTAGCGGGAGGGTCTACGAGCAGTACTTC.

This clonotype has a handful of counts. The chain links TRBV7-2 to TRBJ2-1, with 7 bases aligning to TRBD2. The germline CDR1 and CDR2 sequences are SGHTA and FQGNSA. V shed 4 bases and J 9 bases; nucleotides not matched to a gene: 6. This CDR3 region has 13 residues. CDR3 sequence (DNA): TGTGCCAGCAGCTCCCGGGGGGATGCTGAGCAGTTCTTC. This gives the protein CASSSRGDAEQFF. Filled out from reference TRBV7-2 and TRBJ2-1, the complete variable domain reads GAGVSQSPSNKVTEKGKDVELRCDPISGHTALYWYRQSLGQGLEFLIYFQGNSAPDKSGLPSDRFSAERTGGSVSTLTIQRTQQEDSAVYLCASSSRGDAEQFFGPGTRLTVL.

V usage is TRBV7-6 and J usage is TRBJ2-2; D remains unclear. Trimming cost V 5 bases and J 3 bases, with 4 bases left between them. The CDR3 runs to 12 residues. Per the germline V gene, CDR1 is SGHVS and CDR2 is FNYEAQ. The CDR3 loop reads CASSPYTGELFF. CDR3 bases: TGTGCCAGCAGCCCATACACCGGGGAGCTGTTTTTT.

The sample holds many counts of this clonotype. V is TRBV6-2 or TRBV6-3 and J is TRBJ2-2, with a tentative D call TRBD1 (6 bases). The CDR3 runs 15 residues. Per the germline V gene, CDR1 is MNHEY and CDR2 is SVGEGT. V was trimmed by 5 bases and J by 6 bases, leaving 16 bases between them. The DNA for the CDR3 is TGTGCCAGCAGTGGGTTTCTACAGGGCGCCGGGGAGCTGTTTTTT. It specifies CASSGFLQGAGELFF.

This clonotype was seen at least ten times. The chain combines TRBV27 with TRBJ2-7, with D maybe TRBD1 (6 bases). CDR3 length equals 15 residues. Trimming left V 5 bases short and J 3 bases short, with 17 bases between. The germline gives CDR1 MNHEY, CDR2 SMNVEV (reference sequence). The CDR3 region has the DNA TGTGCCAGCAGTCTCAGGGATGGGGGCCACTACGAGCAGTACTTC. It yields the protein CASSLRDGGHYEQYF.

This clonotype was recorded at least ten times. The rearrangement uses TRBV7-9 and TRBJ2-5; 8 nucleotides align to TRBD2. The V gene end was trimmed by 3 bases and the J gene end by 4 bases; junction bases not matched to a gene: 13. The CDR3 consists of 17 residues. Per germline, CDR1 SEHNR and CDR2 FQNEAQ (reference sequence). In DNA form, the CDR3 reads TGTGCCAGCAGCTTTATAACGGGGGGGCCAAAAGGAGAGACCCAGTACTTC. Its translation is CASSFITGGPKGETQYF.

The gene calls are TRBV5-1 and TRBJ2-7; D unresolved. V lost 4 bases to trimming and J lost 0 bases, with 11 bases between them. This CDR3 contains 14 residues. From germline, CDR1 is SGHRS and CDR2 YFSETQ. CDR3 nucleotides: TGCGCCAGCAGCCCGACTGGAGACTCCTACGAGCAGTACTTC. It translates to CASSPTGDSYEQYF.

The chain employs TRBV4-1 and TRBJ2-2; D gene ambiguous. Germline V lookup: CDR1 MGHRA, CDR2 YSYEKL. V gave up 2 bases and J gave up 7 bases, with 14 bases separating them. This CDR3 is built from 15 residues. The CDR3 nucleotides read TGCGCCAGCAGCCAACCCCTCCTAGGGCTCGGGGAGCTGTTTTTT. Translation gives CASSQPLLGLGELFF.